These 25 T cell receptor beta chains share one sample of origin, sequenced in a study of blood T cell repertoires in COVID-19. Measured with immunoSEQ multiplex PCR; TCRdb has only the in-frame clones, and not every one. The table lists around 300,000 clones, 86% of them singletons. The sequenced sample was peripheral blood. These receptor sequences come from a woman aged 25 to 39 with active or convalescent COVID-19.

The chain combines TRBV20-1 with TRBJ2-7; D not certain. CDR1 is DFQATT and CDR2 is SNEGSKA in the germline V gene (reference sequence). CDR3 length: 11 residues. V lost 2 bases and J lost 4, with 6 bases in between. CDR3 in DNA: TGCAGTGCTAGATCGGTATACGAGCAGTACTTC. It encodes CSARSVYEQYF.

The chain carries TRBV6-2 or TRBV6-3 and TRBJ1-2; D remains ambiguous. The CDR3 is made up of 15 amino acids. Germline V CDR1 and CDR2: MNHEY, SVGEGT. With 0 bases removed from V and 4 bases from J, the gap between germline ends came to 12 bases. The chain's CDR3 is CASSYSINGLYGYTF. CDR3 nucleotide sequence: TGTGCCAGCAGTTACTCGATTAACGGACTCTATGGCTACACCTTC.

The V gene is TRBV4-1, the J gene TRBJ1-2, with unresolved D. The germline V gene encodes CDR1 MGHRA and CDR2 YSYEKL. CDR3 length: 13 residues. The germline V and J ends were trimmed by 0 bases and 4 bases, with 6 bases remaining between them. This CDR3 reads CASSQDLAYGYTF. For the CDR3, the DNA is TGCGCCAGCAGCCAAGATTTGGCCTATGGCTACACCTTC.

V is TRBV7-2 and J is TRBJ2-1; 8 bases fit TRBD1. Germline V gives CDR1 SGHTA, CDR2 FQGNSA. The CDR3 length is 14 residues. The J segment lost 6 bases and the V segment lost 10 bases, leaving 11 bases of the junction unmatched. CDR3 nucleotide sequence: TGTGCCACCTCCAAACAGGGGGGCGGCAATGAGCAGTTCTTC. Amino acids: CATSKQGGGNEQFF.

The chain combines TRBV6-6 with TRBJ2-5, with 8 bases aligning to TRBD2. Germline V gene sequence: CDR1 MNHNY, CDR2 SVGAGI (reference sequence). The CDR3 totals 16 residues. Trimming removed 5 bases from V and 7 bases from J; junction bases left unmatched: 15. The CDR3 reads CASSTLSVMSGGTQYF. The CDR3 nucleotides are TGTGCCAGCAGTACCCTCTCCGTGATGAGCGGGGGGACCCAGTACTTC.

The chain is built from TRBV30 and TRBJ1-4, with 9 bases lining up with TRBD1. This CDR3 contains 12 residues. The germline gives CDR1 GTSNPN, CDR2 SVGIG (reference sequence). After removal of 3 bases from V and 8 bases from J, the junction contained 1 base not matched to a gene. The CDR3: CAWSDRGEKLFF. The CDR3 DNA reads TGTGCCTGGAGCGACAGGGGGGAAAAACTGTTTTTT.

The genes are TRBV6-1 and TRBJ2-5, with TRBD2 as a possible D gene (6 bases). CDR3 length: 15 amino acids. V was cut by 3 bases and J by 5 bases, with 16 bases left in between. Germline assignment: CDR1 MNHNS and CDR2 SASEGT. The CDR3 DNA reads TGTGCCAGCAGTGACCCCTCCTGGGGGGTTGAGACCCAGTACTTC. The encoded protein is CASSDPSWGVETQYF.

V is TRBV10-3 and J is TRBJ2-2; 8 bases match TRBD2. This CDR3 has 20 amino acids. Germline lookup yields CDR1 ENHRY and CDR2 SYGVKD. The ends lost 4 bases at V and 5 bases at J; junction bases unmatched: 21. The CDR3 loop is CAISALAQISGGGRTGELFF. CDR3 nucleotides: TGTGCCATCAGTGCACTTGCACAAATCAGTGGCGGGGGGCGGACCGGGGAGCTGTTTTTT.

CDR3 protein: CASSRTASGQPQHF. As DNA, the CDR3 is TGCGCCAGCAGCCGGACCGCCTCGGGACAGCCCCAGCATTTT. The chain employs TRBV4-3 and TRBJ1-5; D unresolved. The V end was cut by 4 bases, the J end by 7 bases, with 14 bases between. Germline CDR1 and CDR2: LGHNA and YSLEER. This CDR3 comprises 14 residues.

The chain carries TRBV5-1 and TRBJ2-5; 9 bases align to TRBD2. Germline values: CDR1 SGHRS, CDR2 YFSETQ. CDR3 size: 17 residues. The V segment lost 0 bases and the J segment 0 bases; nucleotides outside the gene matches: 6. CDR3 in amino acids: CASSLAWSGGYQETQYF. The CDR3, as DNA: TGCGCCAGCAGCTTGGCCTGGAGCGGGGGGTACCAAGAGACCCAGTACTTC.

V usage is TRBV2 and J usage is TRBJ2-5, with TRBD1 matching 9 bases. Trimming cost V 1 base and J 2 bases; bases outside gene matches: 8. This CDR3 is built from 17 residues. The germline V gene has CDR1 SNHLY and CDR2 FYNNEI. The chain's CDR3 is CASSEGPGQGLQETQYF. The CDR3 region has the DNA TGTGCCAGCAGTGAAGGGCCGGGACAGGGCCTACAAGAGACCCAGTACTTC.

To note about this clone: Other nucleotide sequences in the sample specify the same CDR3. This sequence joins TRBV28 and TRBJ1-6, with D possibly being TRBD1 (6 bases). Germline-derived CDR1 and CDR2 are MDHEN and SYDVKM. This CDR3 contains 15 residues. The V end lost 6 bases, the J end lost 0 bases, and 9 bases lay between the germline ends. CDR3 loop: CASSTGSSYNSPLHF. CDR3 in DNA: TGTGCCAGCAGCACAGGGAGCTCCTATAATTCACCCCTCCACTTT.

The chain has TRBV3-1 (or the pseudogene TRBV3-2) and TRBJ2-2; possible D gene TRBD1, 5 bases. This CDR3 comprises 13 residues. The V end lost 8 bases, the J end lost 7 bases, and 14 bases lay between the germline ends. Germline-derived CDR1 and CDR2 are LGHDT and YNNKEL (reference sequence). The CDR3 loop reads CASHGARRGELFF. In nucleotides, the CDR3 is TGTGCCAGCCATGGGGCCCGCCGCGGGGAGCTGTTTTTT.

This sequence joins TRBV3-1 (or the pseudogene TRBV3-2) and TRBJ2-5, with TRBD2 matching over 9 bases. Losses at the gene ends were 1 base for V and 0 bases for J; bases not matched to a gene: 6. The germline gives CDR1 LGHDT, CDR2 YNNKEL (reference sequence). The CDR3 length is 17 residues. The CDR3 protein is CASSQGGSGGNQETQYF. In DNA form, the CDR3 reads TGTGCCAGCAGCCAAGGAGGGAGCGGGGGGAACCAAGAGACCCAGTACTTC.

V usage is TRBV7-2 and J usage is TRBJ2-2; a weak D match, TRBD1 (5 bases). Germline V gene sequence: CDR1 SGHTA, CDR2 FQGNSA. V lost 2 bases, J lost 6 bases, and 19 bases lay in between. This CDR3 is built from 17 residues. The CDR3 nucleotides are TGTGCCAGCAGCTTACTTACAGGCGGCATTGGTCCCGGGGAGCTGTTTTTT. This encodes CASSLLTGGIGPGELFF.

CDR3 nucleotide sequence: TGTGCCAGCAGCCAGGCACCCACAGATACGCAGTATTTT. Translating it yields CASSQAPTDTQYF. The chain uses TRBV3-1 (or the pseudogene TRBV3-2) and TRBJ2-3; D not certain. Trimming shortened V by 3 bases and J by 2 bases, and 6 bases separated the two germline ends. CDR1 and CDR2 (germline): LGHDT, YNNKEL (reference sequence). CDR3 size: 13 residues.

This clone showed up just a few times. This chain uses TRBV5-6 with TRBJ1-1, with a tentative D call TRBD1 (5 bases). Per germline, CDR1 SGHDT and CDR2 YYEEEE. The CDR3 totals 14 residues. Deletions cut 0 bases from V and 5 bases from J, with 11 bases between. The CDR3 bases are TGTGCCAGCAGCTTGGGAGGCGGGGGGACTGAAGCTTTCTTT. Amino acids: CASSLGGGGTEAFF.

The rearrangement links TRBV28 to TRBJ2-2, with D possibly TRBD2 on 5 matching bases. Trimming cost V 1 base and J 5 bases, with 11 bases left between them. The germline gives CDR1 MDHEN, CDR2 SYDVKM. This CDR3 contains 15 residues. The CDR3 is CASSLYRWETGELFF. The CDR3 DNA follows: TGTGCCAGCAGTTTATATAGGTGGGAGACCGGGGAGCTGTTTTTT.

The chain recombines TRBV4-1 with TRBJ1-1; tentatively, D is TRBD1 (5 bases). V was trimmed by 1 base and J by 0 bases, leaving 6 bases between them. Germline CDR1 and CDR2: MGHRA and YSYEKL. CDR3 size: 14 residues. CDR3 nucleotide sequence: TGCGCCAGCAGCCAAGTACAGGTGAACACTGAAGCTTTCTTT. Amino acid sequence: CASSQVQVNTEAFF.

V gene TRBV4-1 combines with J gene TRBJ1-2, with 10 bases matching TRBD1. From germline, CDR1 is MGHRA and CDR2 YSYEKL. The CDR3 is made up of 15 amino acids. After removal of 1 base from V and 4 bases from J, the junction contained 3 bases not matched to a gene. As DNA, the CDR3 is TGCGCCAGCAGCCAAGGGGGACAGGGGAGCTATGGCTACACCTTC. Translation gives CASSQGGQGSYGYTF.

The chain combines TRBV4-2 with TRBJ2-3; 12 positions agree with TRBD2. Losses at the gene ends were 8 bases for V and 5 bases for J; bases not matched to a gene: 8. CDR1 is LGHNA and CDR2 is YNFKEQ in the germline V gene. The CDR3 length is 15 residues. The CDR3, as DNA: TGTGCCAGCTCCTCTAGCGGGGGGGCTGAAGATACGCAGTATTTT. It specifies CASSSSGGAEDTQYF.

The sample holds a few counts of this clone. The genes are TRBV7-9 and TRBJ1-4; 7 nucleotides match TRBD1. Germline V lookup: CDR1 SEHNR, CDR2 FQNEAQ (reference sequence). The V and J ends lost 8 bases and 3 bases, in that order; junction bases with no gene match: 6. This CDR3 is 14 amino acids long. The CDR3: CASANRGSNEKLFF. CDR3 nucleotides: TGTGCCAGCGCGAACAGGGGTTCTAATGAAAAACTGTTTTTT. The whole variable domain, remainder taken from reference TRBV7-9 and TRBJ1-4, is DTGVSQNPRHKITKRGQNVTFRCDPISEHNRLYWYRQTLGQGPEFLTYFQNEAQLEKSRLLSDRFSAERPKGSFSTLEIQRTEQGDSAMYLCASANRGSNEKLFFGSGTQLSVL.

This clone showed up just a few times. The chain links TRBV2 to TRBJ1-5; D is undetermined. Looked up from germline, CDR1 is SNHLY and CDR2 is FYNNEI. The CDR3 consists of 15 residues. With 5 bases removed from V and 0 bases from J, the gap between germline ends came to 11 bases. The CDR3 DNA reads TGTGCCAGCAGTCCCCGAGGGCATAGCAATCAGCCCCAGCATTTT. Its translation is CASSPRGHSNQPQHF.

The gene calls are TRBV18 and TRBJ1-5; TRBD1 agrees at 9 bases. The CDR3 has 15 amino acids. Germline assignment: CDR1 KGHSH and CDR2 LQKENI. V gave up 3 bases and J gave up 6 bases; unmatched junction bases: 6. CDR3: CASSPTGTGSQPQHF. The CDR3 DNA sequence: TGTGCCAGCTCACCTACGGGGACAGGGAGTCAGCCCCAGCATTTT.

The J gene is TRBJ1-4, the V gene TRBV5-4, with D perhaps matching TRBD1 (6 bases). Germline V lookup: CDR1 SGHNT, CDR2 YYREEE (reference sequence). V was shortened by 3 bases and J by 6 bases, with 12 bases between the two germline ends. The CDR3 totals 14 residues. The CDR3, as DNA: TGTGCCAGCAGCTCCCGGGACACTGATGAAAAACTGTTTTTT. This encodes CASSSRDTDEKLFF.